This TCR beta chain came from a study of neurological immune-mediated disorders. The CDR3 extends over 15 amino acids. Germline loops: CDR1 MNHEY, CDR2 SVGAGI. Trimming shortened V by 6 bases and J by 0 bases, and 14 bases separated the two germline ends. Synthesis of cDNA was carried out by template-switch 5'RACE. The reaction used 10-nucleotide random UMIs. TCRdb processed the 5' RACE reads anew with MiXCR; each CDR3 protein has one entry. Of about 35,000 distinct CDR3 sequences listed, around 4% are singletons. In this sample, this clonotype turned up many times. The sequencing input was PBMCs. The rearrangement links TRBV6-5 to TRBJ1-2, with D perhaps TRBD1 (6 bases). The TCR comes from a man aged 25 to 40 with multiple sclerosis. In DNA form, the CDR3 reads TGTGCCAGCAGGGAGACAGGCCTAGCTAACTATGGCTACACCTTC. It encodes CASRETGLANYGYTF.